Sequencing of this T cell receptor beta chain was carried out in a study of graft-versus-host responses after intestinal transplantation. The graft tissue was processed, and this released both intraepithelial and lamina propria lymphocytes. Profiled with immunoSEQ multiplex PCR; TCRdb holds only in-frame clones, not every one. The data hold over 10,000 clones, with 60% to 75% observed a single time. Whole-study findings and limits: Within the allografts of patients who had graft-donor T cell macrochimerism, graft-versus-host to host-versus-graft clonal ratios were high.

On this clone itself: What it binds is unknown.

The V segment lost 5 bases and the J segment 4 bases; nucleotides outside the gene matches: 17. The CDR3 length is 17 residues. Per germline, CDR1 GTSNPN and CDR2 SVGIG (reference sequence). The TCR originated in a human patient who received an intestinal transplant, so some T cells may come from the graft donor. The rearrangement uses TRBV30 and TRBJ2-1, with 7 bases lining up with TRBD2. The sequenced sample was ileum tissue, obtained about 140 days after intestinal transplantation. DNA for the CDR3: TGTGCCTGGCAAACGTTTGGGGGGGGAACCCGATACAATGAGCAGTTCTTC. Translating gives CAWQTFGGGTRYNEQFF.